A selection of T cell receptor beta chains follows, all from one sample in a study of T-cell reconstitution after alpha-beta-depleted transplantation in children. TCRdb processed the PCR reads anew with MiXCR; each CDR3 protein has one entry. The sample records about 590,000 distinct CDR3 sequences, over 10% being singletons. The specimen comprised PBMCs, mostly from graft donor cells, sampled 360 days after TCRalphabeta/CD19-depleted stem cell transplant. The receptors originated from a male patient between 10 and 17 years old who had a stem cell transplant for acute myeloid leukemia, so the T cells may come from the graft donor. The CDR3 runs from the conserved cysteine through the conserved F or W. The D gene is left open where the match is weak. Some rows mark clone size as missing; the rest say once, few, many or name a class of expanded clone.

TRBD2	TRBV5-1	few	TRBJ2-3	TGCGCCAGCAGCTGGACTAGCGGGAGGGCCGGAGATACGCAGTATTTT	CASSWTSGRAGDTQYF
TRBD2	TRBV7-3	few	TRBJ2-7	TGTGCCAGCAGCATAGAAAAAGCGGGAAATTACTACGAGCAGTACTTC	CASSIEKAGNYYEQYF
-	TRBV6-2/TRBV6-3	few	TRBJ2-3	TGTGCCAGCAGCCGCCCAGAGATCACAGATACGCAGTATTTT	CASSRPEITDTQYF
-	TRBV5-1	-	TRBJ2-1	TGCGCCAGCAGCTCCCAACTTCAGGGCCAGTTCTTC	CASSSQLQGQFF
-	TRBV14	many	TRBJ2-2	TGTGCCATCTCTAAGGGGCCCGCGAGGACCGGGGAGCTGTTTTTT	CAISKGPARTGELFF
TRBD1	TRBV12-3/TRBV12-4	many	TRBJ2-7	TGTGCCAGCAGCTCCGGGACAGGCCTCGACTCCTACGAGCAGTACTTC	CASSSGTGLDSYEQYF
-	TRBV9	many	TRBJ2-6	TGTGCCAGCAGCATCTTTTCTGGGGCCAACGTCCTGACTTTC	CASSIFSGANVLTF
-	TRBV14	few	TRBJ2-7	TGTGCCAGCAGCCAAGATTTAAGGCAGTACTTC	CASSQDLRQYF
TRBD2	TRBV5-1	many	TRBJ2-5	TGCGCCAGCAGCTTGGCCCCCTTTGCCAGCGGGGCCAAAGAGACCCAGTACTTC	CASSLAPFASGAKETQYF
TRBD1	TRBV7-9	few	TRBJ2-2	TGTGCCAGCAGCTCGAAAAGACAGGGGGTAGGGACCGGGGAGCTGTTTTTT	CASSSKRQGVGTGELFF
-	TRBV10-3	-	TRBJ2-3	TGTGCCATCAGTGACTTAAGGGACACAGATACGCAGTATTTT	CAISDLRDTDTQYF
-	TRBV7-3	few	TRBJ2-7	TGTGCCAGCAGCTTAACTGCTCGTTACGAGCAGTACTTC	CASSLTARYEQYF
TRBD1	TRBV7-2	-	TRBJ2-5	TGTGCCAGCAGCATGCACAGGGGGCACTTGGAGACCCAGTACTTC	CASSMHRGHLETQYF
-	TRBV6-5	few	TRBJ2-3	TGTGCCAGCAGTTACTCAGGGGTGGGAGATACGCAGTATTTT	CASSYSGVGDTQYF
-	TRBV28	-	TRBJ1-2	TGTGCCAGCGGGTCCCACCCTCACTATGGCTACACCTTC	CASGSHPHYGYTF
TRBD2	TRBV20-1	-	TRBJ2-7	TGCAGTGCCCAGTCGGGGGGACTAGCGGGCTACGAGCAGTACTTC	CSAQSGGLAGYEQYF
-	TRBV5-6	many	TRBJ1-5	TGTGCCAGCAGTCGGACCTTATCTCAGCCCCAGCATTTT	CASSRTLSQPQHF
-	TRBV2	many	TRBJ2-7	TGTGCCAGCCTAGAGCAGAGTAGCGGTATGTACGAGCAGTACTTC	CASLEQSSGMYEQYF
-	TRBV5-1	few	TRBJ2-7	TGCGCCAGCAGCTTGTTTGGTGTACCTAACTACGAGCAGTACTTC	CASSLFGVPNYEQYF
-	TRBV29-1	-	TRBJ1-1	TGCAGCGCCCAGTCCCCAGTCATGAACACTGAAGCTTTCTTT	CSAQSPVMNTEAFF
-	TRBV12-3/TRBV12-4	few	TRBJ2-5	TGTGCCAGCACCCCTGGTAAGGGCCCCCGGGTAGAGACCCAGTACTTC	CASTPGKGPRVETQYF
TRBD1	TRBV7-3	-	TRBJ2-3	TGTGCCAGCAGCTTACCCGACAGGGGGCCAACAGATACGCAGTATTTT	CASSLPDRGPTDTQYF
-	TRBV9	-	TRBJ2-3	TGTGCCAGCAGCGCCGCCTGGGATACGCAGTATTTT	CASSAAWDTQYF
-	TRBV5-1	few	TRBJ2-7	TGCGCCAGCAGCTCTTCCGGAGCGGACTACGAGCAGTACTTC	CASSSSGADYEQYF
-	TRBV27	few	TRBJ2-2	TGTGCCAGCAGTTTTGTCGGTTCGAACACCGGGGAGCTGTTTTTT	CASSFVGSNTGELFF
-	TRBV24-1	few	TRBJ2-5	TGTGCCACCTCGGGGCCCTGGGGGGAGACCCAGTACTTC	CATSGPWGETQYF
-	TRBV29-1	many	TRBJ2-1	TGCAGCGTGTCTCGTGGGAGCTCCTACAATGAGCAGTTCTTC	CSVSRGSSYNEQFF
-	TRBV3-1	many	TRBJ1-2	TGTGCCAGCAGCCAAGATGATTCAGGGACCTATGGCTACACCTTC	CASSQDDSGTYGYTF
-	TRBV30	-	TRBJ1-1	TGTGCCTGGACCCCGGAGGTCGACACTGAAGCTTTCTTT	CAWTPEVDTEAFF
-	TRBV12-3/TRBV12-4	-	TRBJ1-5	TGTGCCAGCAGTTTAATGACAATTAGGAATCGGCCCCAGCATTTT	CASSLMTIRNRPQHF
TRBD2	TRBV11-2	-	TRBJ2-2	TGTGCCAGCAGCTCGACCGGGTGGACTAGCGGTGGGGGAGGGGAGCTGTTTTTT	CASSSTGWTSGGGGELFF
-	TRBV7-8	few	TRBJ2-2	TGTGCCAGCAGCTTTTCTGGGTGGGCCGGGGAGCTGTTTTTT	CASSFSGWAGELFF
TRBD1	TRBV7-2	few	TRBJ2-7	TGTGCCAGCAGCCCGACAGGGGCGAGGGCCTACGAGCAGTACTTC	CASSPTGARAYEQYF
-	TRBV11-2	-	TRBJ2-3	-	CASSFGGGSWYF
TRBD2	TRBV12-3/TRBV12-4	few	TRBJ2-1	TGTGCCAGCAATGGACTAGCGGGTTACAATGAGCAGTTCTTC	CASNGLAGYNEQFF
TRBD2	TRBV7-3	once	TRBJ2-1	TGTGCCAGCAGCCTAACCGGGACTACAGATGAGCAGTTCTTC	CASSLTGTTDEQFF
-	TRBV20-1	-	TRBJ1-5	TGCAGTGCCAGTGGAGGGGGGCAGCCCCAGCATTTT	CSASGGGQPQHF
-	TRBV18	-	TRBJ2-2	TGTGCCAGCTCACCACCAAGGGGGTTGAACACCGGGGAGCTGTTTTTT	CASSPPRGLNTGELFF
TRBD2	TRBV29-1	many	TRBJ2-1	TGCAGCGTTGGGACTAGCGAATCCTACAATGAGCAGTTCTTC	CSVGTSESYNEQFF
-	TRBV25-1	many	TRBJ2-2	TGTGCCAGCAGTCCATTAATGAAGGCCGGGGAGCTGTTTTTT	CASSPLMKAGELFF
TRBD2	TRBV3-1	-	TRBJ2-2	TGTGCCAGCAGCCACAGGGGACTAGCGGGACGATCTTCCGGGGAGCTGTTTTTT	CASSHRGLAGRSSGELFF
TRBD2	TRBV18	-	TRBJ2-7	TGTGCCAGCTCACCCGAATTTTACGGACTAGCGGGAGGGAGTATTTCCTACGAGCAGTACTTC	CASSPEFYGLAGGSISYEQYF
TRBD2	TRBV10-2	many	TRBJ2-1	TGCGCCAGCGGACTAGCGGGAGGCGTTGAGCAGTTCTTC	CASGLAGGVEQFF
-	TRBV6-5	few	TRBJ2-2	TGTGCCAGCAGTTACGGGGGGAGGCCGACAGGGCACACCGGGGAGCTGTTTTTT	CASSYGGRPTGHTGELFF
-	TRBV6-5	few	TRBJ2-5	TGTGCCAGCAGTTACTCTCCTTTCCAAGAGACCCAGTACTTC	CASSYSPFQETQYF
TRBD2	TRBV12-3/TRBV12-4	many	TRBJ2-7	TGTGCCAGCAGTTACCTGACGGGGGGACTACTAGCGGGAGGGCAGTACGAGCAGTACTTC	CASSYLTGGLLAGGQYEQYF
TRBD2	TRBV7-2	-	TRBJ2-1	TGTGCCAGCAGCTTAGATAGCGGGAGGGCCAATGAGCAGTTCTTC	CASSLDSGRANEQFF
-	TRBV7-2	many	TRBJ2-3	TGTGCCAGCAGCATCGGGACGCACTCAGATACGCAGTATTTT	CASSIGTHSDTQYF
-	TRBV30	-	TRBJ2-7	TGTGCCTGGAGTGTACCTGGGTTCTACGAGCAGTACTTC	CAWSVPGFYEQYF
-	TRBV7-8	many	TRBJ1-2	TGTGCCAGCAGCTTAGAACAGAGGTACTACACCTTC	CASSLEQRYYTF
TRBD1	TRBV24-1	many	TRBJ2-1	TGTGCCACCAGTGACTTAGGGACAGACATCAATGAGCAGTTCTTC	CATSDLGTDINEQFF
-	TRBV15	-	TRBJ2-1	TGTGCCACCAGCGAGAGCGGCCAGACTGACAATGAGCAGTTCTTC	CATSESGQTDNEQFF